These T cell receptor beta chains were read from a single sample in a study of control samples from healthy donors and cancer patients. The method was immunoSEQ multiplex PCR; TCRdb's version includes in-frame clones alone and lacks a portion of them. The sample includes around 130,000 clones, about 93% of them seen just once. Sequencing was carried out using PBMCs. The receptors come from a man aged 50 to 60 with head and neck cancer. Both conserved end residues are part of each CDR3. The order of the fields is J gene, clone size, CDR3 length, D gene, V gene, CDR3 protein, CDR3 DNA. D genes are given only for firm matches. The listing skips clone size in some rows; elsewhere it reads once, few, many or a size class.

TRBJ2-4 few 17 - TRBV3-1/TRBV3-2 CASSQDRRGRVGSIQYF TGTGCCAGCAGCCAAGATAGGAGGGGGCGCGTTGGGAGCATTCAGTACTTC
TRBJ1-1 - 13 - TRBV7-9 CASSREGYTEAFF TGTGCCAGCAGCCGGGAGGGGTACACTGAAGCTTTCTTT
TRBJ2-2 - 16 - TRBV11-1 CASRTGTRGFTGELFF TGTGCCAGCAGAACCGGGACCCGGGGGTTCACCGGGGAGCTGTTTTTT
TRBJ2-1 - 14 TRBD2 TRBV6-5 CASQLAGRVNEQFF TGTGCCAGCCAACTAGCGGGGAGAGTAAATGAGCAGTTCTTC
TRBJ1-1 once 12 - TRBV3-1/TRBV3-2 CASSQVNTEAFF TGTGCCAGCAGCCAAGTAAACACTGAAGCTTTCTTT
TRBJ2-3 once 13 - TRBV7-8 CASSLGGTDTQYF TGTGCCAGCAGCTTAGGGGGCACAGATACGCAGTATTTT
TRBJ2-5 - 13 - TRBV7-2 CASSFQASETQYF TGTGCCAGCAGTTTTCAGGCGTCGGAGACCCAGTACTTC
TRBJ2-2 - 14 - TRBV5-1 CASSLAGGPGELFF TGCGCCAGCAGCTTGGCCGGGGGGCCCGGGGAGCTGTTTTTT
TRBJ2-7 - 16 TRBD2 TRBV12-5 CASGLVKGGGAYEQYF TGTGCTAGTGGTTTGGTAAAAGGCGGGGGGGCCTACGAGCAGTACTTC
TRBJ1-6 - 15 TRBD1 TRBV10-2 CASLGTGGKNSPLHF TGCGCCAGCCTCGGGACAGGGGGTAAAAATTCACCCCTCCACTTT
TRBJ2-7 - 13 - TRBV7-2 CASSLMPPIEQYF TGTGCCAGCAGCTTGATGCCGCCTATCGAGCAGTACTTC
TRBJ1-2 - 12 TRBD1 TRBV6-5 CASGAGQYGYTF TGTGCCAGCGGCGCGGGACAGTATGGCTACACCTTC
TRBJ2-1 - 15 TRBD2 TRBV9 CASSSLGGAYNEQFF TGTGCCAGCAGCTCACTCGGGGGGGCCTACAATGAGCAGTTCTTC
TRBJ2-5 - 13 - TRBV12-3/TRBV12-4 CASRLRGVETQYF TGTGCCAGCCGTTTGAGGGGTGTGGAGACCCAGTACTTC
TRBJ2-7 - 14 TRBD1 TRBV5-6 CASSFGQGTLEQYF TGTGCCAGCAGCTTCGGACAGGGGACCCTCGAGCAGTACTTC
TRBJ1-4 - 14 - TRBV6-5 CASSYQGRTEKLFF TGTGCCAGCAGTTACCAGGGTCGGACTGAAAAACTGTTTTTT
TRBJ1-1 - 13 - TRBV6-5 CASSFQKNTEAFF TGTGCCAGCAGTTTTCAGAAGAACACTGAAGCTTTCTTT
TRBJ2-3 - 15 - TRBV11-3 CASSSGAGLTDTQYF TGTGCCAGCAGCTCGGGGGCTGGGTTGACAGATACGCAGTATTTT
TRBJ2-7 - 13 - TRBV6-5 CATQRGVPYEQYF TGTGCCACCCAAAGGGGGGTTCCCTACGAGCAGTACTTC
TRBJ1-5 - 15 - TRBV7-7 CASSLTGQSNQPQHF TGTGCCAGCAGCTTAACCGGACAGTCGAATCAGCCCCAGCATTTT
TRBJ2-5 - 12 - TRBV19 CASSIREETQYF TGTGCCAGTAGTATTCGGGAAGAGACCCAGTACTTC
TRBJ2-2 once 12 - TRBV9 CASSPGLGELFF TGTGCCAGCAGCCCTGGACTCGGGGAGCTGTTTTTT
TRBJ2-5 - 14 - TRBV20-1 CSASWAGRQETQYF TGCAGTGCTAGTTGGGCGGGGCGGCAAGAGACCCAGTACTTC
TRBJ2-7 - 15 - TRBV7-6 CASSARGALSYEQYF TGTGCCAGCAGCGCCCGGGGGGCCCTCTCCTACGAGCAGTACTTC
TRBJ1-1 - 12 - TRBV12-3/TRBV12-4 CASSYSLPGAFF TGTGCCAGCAGCTACAGCCTCCCCGGAGCTTTCTTT
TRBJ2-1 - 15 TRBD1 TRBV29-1 CSVVGAGGRGNEQFF TGCAGCGTGGTCGGGGCAGGGGGTAGAGGCAATGAGCAGTTCTTC
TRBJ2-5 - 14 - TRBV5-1 CASSLGGGSETQYF TGCGCCAGCAGCTTGGGAGGTGGAAGTGAGACCCAGTACTTC
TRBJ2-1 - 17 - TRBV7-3 CASSLMPGLAYRNEQFF TGTGCCAGCAGCTTAATGCCCGGGCTTGCCTATCGGAATGAGCAGTTCTTC
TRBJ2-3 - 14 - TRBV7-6 CASSLRGNTDTQYF TGTGCCAGCAGCCTCCGGGGGAACACAGATACGCAGTATTTT
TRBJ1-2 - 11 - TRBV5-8 CASISRYGYTF TGTGCCAGCATATCCCGCTATGGCTACACCTTC
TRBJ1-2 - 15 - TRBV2 CASLSLLLTNYGYTF TGTGCCAGTCTCTCCTTACTGCTTACTAACTATGGCTACACCTTC
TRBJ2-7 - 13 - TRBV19 CASSFGRAYEQYF TGTGCCAGTAGTTTTGGCAGAGCCTACGAGCAGTACTTC
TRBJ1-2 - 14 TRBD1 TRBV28 CASSFGQGNYGYTF TGTGCCAGCAGTTTCGGACAGGGAAACTATGGCTACACCTTC
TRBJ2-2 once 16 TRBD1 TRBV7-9 CASSHPRQGVTGELFF TGTGCCAGCAGCCACCCGCGACAGGGGGTCACCGGGGAGCTGTTTTTT
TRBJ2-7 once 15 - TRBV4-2 CASSPDGTLPYEQYF TGTGCCAGCAGCCCTGATGGGACACTTCCTTACGAGCAGTACTTC
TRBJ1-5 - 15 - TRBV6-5 CASRQGRNSNQPQHF TGTGCCAGCAGGCAAGGACGGAATAGCAATCAGCCCCAGCATTTT
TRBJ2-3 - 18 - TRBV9 CASSVGGGTKSSTDTQYF TGTGCCAGCAGCGTAGGTGGGGGGACAAAGTCATCCACAGATACGCAGTATTTT
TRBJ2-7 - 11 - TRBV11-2 CASSLIDEQYF TGTGCCAGCAGCTTGATAGACGAGCAGTACTTC
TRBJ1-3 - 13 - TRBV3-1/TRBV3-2 CASSQTQGSTIYF TGTGCCAGCAGCCAAACGCAGGGAAGCACCATATATTTT
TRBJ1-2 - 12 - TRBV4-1 CASSQVAGRYTF TGCGCCAGCAGCCAAGTTGCGGGCCGCTACACCTTC
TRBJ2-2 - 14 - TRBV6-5 CASSYSRDTGELFF TGTGCCAGCAGTTACTCCAGGGACACCGGGGAGCTGTTTTTT
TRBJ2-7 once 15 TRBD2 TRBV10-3 CAISGSGLAGYEQYF TGTGCCATCAGTGGATCTGGGCTAGCGGGGTACGAGCAGTACTTC
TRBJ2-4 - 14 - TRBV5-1 CASSLLGAKNIQYF TGCGCCAGCAGCCTACTCGGGGCCAAAAACATTCAGTACTTC
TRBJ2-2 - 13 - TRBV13 CASSQGNTGELFF TGTGCCAGCAGCCAAGGGAACACCGGGGAGCTGTTTTTT
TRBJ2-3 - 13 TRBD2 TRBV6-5 CASSSGGANTQYF TGTGCCAGCAGTTCCGGGGGGGCCAATACGCAGTATTTT
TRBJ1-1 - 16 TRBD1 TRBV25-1 CASSGRTGIPNTEAFF TGTGCCAGCAGTGGACGGACAGGGATTCCGAACACTGAAGCTTTCTTT
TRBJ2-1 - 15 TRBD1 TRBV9 CASSVVGTGGNEQFF TGTGCCAGCAGCGTAGTGGGGACAGGGGGCAATGAGCAGTTCTTC